A selection of T cell receptor beta chains follows, all from one sample in a study of blood T cell repertoires in COVID-19. Method: immunoSEQ multiplex PCR; TCRdb's copy keeps in-frame clones and lacks some. The data show over 150,000 clones, over 70% seen once. The sequenced sample consisted of peripheral blood. These receptors came from a man between 65 and 85 years old with acute or convalescent COVID-19. Each CDR3 is given with its conserved first and last residue. D genes are given only for firm matches. Clone size is given for some rows only: seen once, a few or many times, or a class if the clone is expanded.

clone_size,j_call,v_call,d_call,cdr3_aa,cdr3_nt
many,TRBJ2-7,TRBV28,TRBD2,CASRGLAENYEQYF,TGTGCCAGCAGGGGACTAGCGGAGAACTACGAGCAGTACTTC
.,TRBJ2-2,TRBV11-1,.,CASSSDTTGELFF,TGTGCCAGCAGCTCCGACACCACCGGGGAGCTGTTTTTT
once,TRBJ1-3,TRBV2,.,CASREELAGNTIYF,TGTGCCAGCAGAGAAGAACTAGCTGGAAACACCATATATTTT
.,TRBJ2-2,TRBV7-9,TRBD2,CASSLELAGGDTGELFF,TGTGCCAGCAGCTTAGAACTAGCGGGAGGGGACACCGGGGAGCTGTTTTTT
once,TRBJ1-1,TRBV27,TRBD1,CASSRQGVLNTEAFF,TGTGCCAGCAGTCGACAGGGGGTATTGAACACTGAAGCTTTCTTT
few,TRBJ2-7,TRBV23-1,TRBD2,CASSLVCLAGDYEQYF,TGCGCCAGCAGTCTGGTCTGCCTAGCGGGAGACTACGAGCAGTACTTC
.,TRBJ1-1,TRBV5-8,.,CASSSGMRGWVENTEAFF,TGTGCCAGCAGCTCCGGGATGAGAGGGTGGGTGGAGAACACTGAAGCTTTCTTT
.,TRBJ1-1,TRBV3-1/TRBV3-2,TRBD1,CASTPSRDRGMGTEAFF,TGTGCCAGCACCCCATCACGGGACAGGGGCATGGGCACTGAAGCTTTCTTT
.,TRBJ2-7,TRBV3-1/TRBV3-2,TRBD1,CASSPTIRGQDEQYF,TGTGCCAGCAGCCCCACAATTCGGGGACAGGACGAGCAGTACTTC
.,TRBJ1-2,TRBV18,.,CASSPPGGASGYTF,TGTGCCAGCTCACCCCCGGGGGGGGCTAGTGGCTACACCTTC
.,TRBJ1-4,TRBV4-3,.,CASSQDYQGGEKLFF,TGCGCCAGCAGCCAAGACTACCAGGGAGGTGAAAAACTGTTTTTT
.,TRBJ1-2,TRBV4-1,TRBD1,CASSPWTGGSFGYTF,TGCGCCAGCAGCCCCTGGACAGGGGGTTCCTTTGGCTACACCTTC
.,TRBJ2-7,TRBV7-8,TRBD2,CASSLVAGGPEQYF,TGTGCCAGCAGCTTAGTAGCGGGGGGGCCCGAGCAGTACTTC
.,TRBJ1-1,TRBV10-3,TRBD1,CAIRDMDRSEAFF,TGTGCCATCAGAGACATGGACAGGTCTGAAGCTTTCTTT
.,TRBJ2-1,TRBV10-3,TRBD1,CAISTGTGANYNEQFF,TGTGCCATCAGTACCGGGACAGGGGCTAACTACAATGAGCAGTTCTTC
.,TRBJ1-5,TRBV20-1,.,CSASLTGSNQPQHF,TGCAGTGCTAGTCTGACCGGGAGCAATCAGCCCCAGCATTTT
.,TRBJ2-7,TRBV5-1,.,CASSLDSGSAKYF,TGCGCCAGCAGCTTGGATTCGGGTTCGGCGAAGTACTTC
once,TRBJ2-3,TRBV4-3,TRBD2,CASSLYPLPSGGGTDTQYF,TGCGCCAGCAGCCTATACCCCCTCCCCTCGGGGGGAGGGACAGATACGCAGTATTTT
many,TRBJ1-1,TRBV24-1,.,CATRNQGGTEAFF,TGTGCCACCAGGAACCAGGGAGGCACTGAAGCTTTCTTT
.,TRBJ1-6,TRBV6-5,.,CASSSRQANNSPLHF,TGTGCCAGCAGTTCACGACAGGCAAATAATTCACCCCTCCACTTT
.,TRBJ2-2,TRBV3-1/TRBV3-2,TRBD1,CASSQDRVGLDEDRGHFSGELFF,TGTGCCAGCAGCCAAGATCGAGTTGGATTGGATGAGGACAGGGGGCATTTCTCCGGGGAGCTGTTTTTT
.,TRBJ1-2,TRBV6-6,TRBD1,CASRAGQGNYGYTF,TGTGCCAGCAGGGCAGGACAGGGAAACTATGGCTACACCTTC
once,TRBJ2-7,TRBV29-1,.,CSVEMVTGSSYEQYF,TGCAGCGTTGAAATGGTAACAGGGTCTTCCTACGAGCAGTACTTC
.,TRBJ1-2,TRBV28,.,CASSLGGNYGYTF,TGTGCCAGCAGTTTAGGGGGGAACTATGGCTACACCTTC
.,TRBJ2-1,TRBV11-2,TRBD2,CASSLKGSGRAYNEQFF,TGTGCCAGCAGCTTAAAGGGGAGCGGGAGGGCCTACAATGAGCAGTTCTTC
.,TRBJ2-2,TRBV19,.,CASSIVPGLVTGELFF,TGTGCCAGTAGTATAGTCCCAGGGCTTGTCACCGGGGAGCTGTTTTTT
.,TRBJ2-7,TRBV6-5,.,CASRSTGSYEQYF,TGTGCCAGCAGGTCAACAGGGTCCTACGAGCAGTACTTC
few,TRBJ2-5,TRBV13,TRBD2,CASSFTSTSGGRNLQETQYF,TGTGCCAGCAGCTTTACATCCACTAGCGGGGGGAGAAATCTCCAAGAGACCCAGTACTTC
few,TRBJ2-1,TRBV6-5,.,CASSRDSLPYNEQFF,TGTGCCAGCAGCCGCGACAGTTTACCCTACAATGAGCAGTTCTTC
.,TRBJ1-4,TRBV2,.,CARDEGGKGKKLFF,TGTGCCAGAGACGAGGGGGGGAAAGGAAAAAAACTGTTTTTT
.,TRBJ1-1,TRBV2,TRBD1,CATRRDRAMNTEAFF,TGTGCCACCCGGCGGGACAGGGCCATGAACACTGAAGCTTTCTTT
.,TRBJ2-1,TRBV9,TRBD2,CASTRGGANNEQFF,TGTGCCAGCACTCGCGGGGGGGCTAACAATGAGCAGTTCTTC
.,TRBJ1-4,TRBV6-1,.,CASSDWGAWGGEKLFF,TGTGCCAGCAGTGATTGGGGCGCCTGGGGTGGTGAAAAACTGTTTTTT
few,TRBJ2-1,TRBV7-2,TRBD2,CASRPTSGRENEQFF,TGTGCCAGCAGGCCGACTAGCGGGAGAGAGAATGAGCAGTTCTTC